Detailed here is one T cell receptor (beta chain). Its antigen specificity is not known. There are no base qualities to consult, and no much larger clone falls within one base. The library was obtained by 5' RACE. Sequencing relied on an Illumina HiSeq 2500. A second roughly 6 to 12 cycle PCR used a sample-barcoded 5' primer and a J-beta primer mix. Each TCR beta cDNA molecule received a unique molecular identifier from a template-switch 5' adaptor carrying 12 random nucleotides. At least 3 million CDR3-containing paired-end reads were obtained from each sample. The Mint cDNA synthesis kit, primed by a TRBC-specific oligonucleotide, was used to synthesize first-strand cDNA from all RNA. Following uracil-DNA glycosylase treatment, a first 18-cycle PCR with universal primers M1SS and BC2_uni_R was performed on all cDNA. In the original analysis: For normalization, 1 million high-quality reads were randomly selected from each sample, with every read carrying a distinct molecular identifier. Instead of being binned into consensus sequences, reads that shared molecular identifiers were thrown out. MiTCR, set to a Q25 quality threshold and the strictest error-elimination algorithm, was used for CDR3 identification, clonotype clustering and error correction. A nonparametric unseen species model with Euler transformation was used to estimate lower-bound total TCR beta diversity. TCRdb passed the public sequencing reads through fastp at Q25 and MiXCR, retaining productive beta sequences. CDR3 protein sequences are deduplicated, and each keeps its most common genes and DNA. TCRdb, not the authors, supplied the V and J calls. The sample table shows roughly 500,000 distinct CDR3 sequences, and 25% to 30% are seen once. In total, the top ten clones hold around 20% of the sample.

CDR1 LGHNA and CDR2 YSLEER were looked up in the germline V gene. V lost 0 bases and J lost 1 base; the stretch between them is 9 bases long. Spanning cysteine to phenylalanine, the CDR3 consists of 15 amino acids. The DNA shown is the 45-base CDR3, in frame from base 1. The donors were roughly 39 Caucasian individuals from Russia, aged roughly 6 to 100 years, who were systemically healthy. Ten milliliters of peripheral blood were drawn from each donor into EDTA-treated Vacutainer tubes. Ficoll-Paque density-gradient centrifugation was used to isolate PBMCs, with at least 7 million obtained per sample. Trizol reagent was used to extract total RNA from PBMCs, with at least 5.5 micrograms per sample. Naive CD45RAhigh/CD27high T cell percentages were measured by flow cytometry on a PBMC aliquot from every donor. The sample belongs to a study of blood T cells in healthy people across ages (dated by TCRdb to the mid-2010s). With regard to the full study: In model experiments, roughly one uniquely barcoded TCR beta cDNA molecule per two T cells was captured by template switching. Using deep sequencing normalized with unique cDNA molecular identifiers, the study measured how TCR beta repertoire diversity changes with age. Donors were grouped into four age groups: young (average roughly 15 years), middle-aged (less than 40), aged (62) and long-lived (about 89). To avoid experimental bias, donors of different ages were randomly spread across the sequencing lanes. Using the same blood draw, the study looked at two additional independent replicas of 1 million unique cDNA reads for two donors, one aged 18 to 30 and the other aged 80 or older.

What the study reported, not specific to this receptor: Observed TCR beta diversity correlated strongly with the percentage of naive T cells measured by flow cytometry. Bulk unsorted PBMC profiling prevented conclusive comparison of naive and antigen-experienced compartments. Observed TCR beta diversity per million T cells fell roughly linearly with age, and a significant reduction was already apparent by age roughly 41. Because donor CMV infection status was unknown, age-related changes in expanded clonotypes were potentially confounded. Compared with the aged group, the long-lived group had more naive CD4+ T cells, fewer expanded clones and increased TCR diversity, suggesting age selection. Estimates of total diversity based on one million sequenced T cells were considered lower bounds and underestimates.

Sequencing was carried out using blood. The clonotype was recovered from a woman in her 70s in good health. The receptor chain draws on TRBV4-3 and TRBJ1-2; no D segment can be confidently identified. The nucleotide sequence reads as follows: TGCGCCAGCAGCCAAGAACGGCAGAATAACTATGGCTACACCTTC. Its translation is CASSQERQNNYGYTF.